This T cell receptor (beta chain) was identified during a study of OX40 agonist ivuxolimab in advanced cancers. Study summary: Subjects had a mean age of about 57 years, with a range of 23 to 79; about 83% were male. People who had prior anti-PD-1, anti-PD-L1 or anti-CTLA-4 therapy could take part, and roughly 40% had some. Notes on the study in general: Dose levels from 0.1 to 3.0 mg/kg saw CD4+ and CD8+ blood T cells expand clonally by week 6. It was also the case that some nonresponders had low normalized T-cell clonal expansion.

Germline CDR1 MDHEN, CDR2 SYDVKM. With 2 bases clipped from V and 5 bases from J, the junction kept 9 bases outside the gene matches. The CDR3 loop spans 17 amino acids. Assay used: immunoSEQ multiplex PCR; TCRdb lists only in-frame clones, some missing. In the table there are over 30,000 clones, 82% of which are singletons. Note on this clone: Its antigen is unidentified.

The sequencing used CD4+ or CD8+ T cells sorted from blood, collected in a trial of the OX40 agonist ivuxolimab. The receptor was isolated from an adult with an advanced solid tumor such as melanoma, head and neck, liver or kidney cancer. The V and J genes are TRBV28 and TRBJ2-7, with TRBD2 matching 13 bases. The CDR3 protein is CASSLAPGTSGEHEQYF. DNA of the CDR3: TGTGCCAGCAGTTTAGCCCCAGGGACTAGCGGGGAGCACGAGCAGTACTTC.